Below are 10 T cell receptor beta chains sequenced from a single sample in a study of neurological immune-mediated disorders. TCRdb processed the 5' RACE reads anew with MiXCR; each CDR3 protein has one entry. Found here are tens of thousands of distinct CDR3 sequences, approximately 14% of them singletons; the top ten hold 25% to 30%. Sequencing used PBMCs. The receptors derive from a woman aged 45-60 years with HTLV-1-associated myelopathy (HAM/TSP).

This clonotype was counted ten times or more. The gene calls are TRBV6-1 and TRBJ1-1; the D is unclear. The CDR3 contains 14 residues. In germline, CDR1 is MNHNS, CDR2 SASEGT. V lost 1 base and J lost 3, with 9 bases in between. The CDR3 DNA sequence: TGTGCCAGCAGTGAAGGGACGTCGTACACTGAAGCTTTCTTT. Encoded protein: CASSEGTSYTEAFF.

This clonotype has a count of ten or more. The V gene is TRBV4-2, the J gene TRBJ2-1, with a tentative D call TRBD1 (5 bases). This CDR3 spans 14 amino acids. Germline loops: CDR1 LGHNA, CDR2 YNFKEQ. V lost 1 base and J lost 8, with 12 bases in between. CDR3 bases: TGTGCCAGCAGCCAAGCCGCTGGGGCGGATGAGCAGTTCTTC. Encoded protein: CASSQAAGADEQFF.

The table lists this clonotype with many counts. The chain carries TRBV5-1 and TRBJ2-3, with 7 bases fitting TRBD1. The CDR3 runs 15 residues. Per germline, CDR1 SGHRS and CDR2 YFSETQ. J was trimmed by 0 bases and V by 4 bases; bases with no gene match: 5. The CDR3 sequence is CASSPRGSSTDTQYF. DNA of the CDR3: TGCGCCAGCAGCCCCAGGGGGTCGAGCACAGATACGCAGTATTTT.

This clonotype was counted at least ten times. The gene calls are TRBV19 and TRBJ1-5, with 7 nucleotides matching TRBD1. Germline CDR1 LNHDA, CDR2 SQIVND (reference sequence). Trimming at V came to 3 bases and at J to 7 bases, leaving 6 bases not matched to a gene. This CDR3 is built from 14 residues. CDR3 protein: CASSIRQGSQPQHF. The CDR3 DNA sequence: TGTGCCAGTAGTATCCGACAGGGTTCCCAGCCCCAGCATTTT.

The sample holds many counts of this clonotype. The chain recombines TRBV20-1 with TRBJ2-7; possibly TRBD2 for D (5 bases). Trimming took 0 bases from V and 0 from J, leaving 9 bases between them. The CDR3 has 14 amino acids. Germline CDR1 is DFQATT and CDR2 is SNEGSKA (reference sequence). The CDR3 DNA reads TGCAGTGCTAGAGAAACCGGGAACTCCTACGAGCAGTACGTC. It encodes CSARETGNSYEQYV.

In its sample, this clonotype was seen many times. The rearrangement uses TRBV12-3 or TRBV12-4 and TRBJ1-2; a possible D gene is TRBD1 (5 bases). The CDR3 loop spans 13 amino acids. Trimming removed 6 bases at V and 5 bases at J, with 13 bases between. This CDR3 reads CASRVGWGYGYTF. The CDR3 bases are TGTGCCAGCAGGGTCGGATGGGGGTATGGCTACACCTTC.

This clonotype was counted at least ten times. The chain combines TRBV3-1 with TRBJ2-1; no definite D call. Germline CDR1 reads LGHDT; CDR2 reads YNNKEL (reference sequence). Trimming took 7 bases from V and 4 from J, leaving 14 bases between them. The CDR3 is 14 amino acids. The CDR3 loop reads CASTLIGRYNEQFF. In DNA, the CDR3 is TGTGCCAGCACCCTCATCGGCAGGTACAATGAGCAGTTCTTC.

This clonotype was observed a handful of times. The CDR3 nucleotides are TGTGCCAGCAGGGGTAAGGGGGACCAGCCCCAGCATTTT. Encoded protein: CASRGKGDQPQHF. The chain has TRBV6-6 and TRBJ1-5, with a tentative D call TRBD1 (6 bases). Trimming pared 6 bases from V and 7 bases from J, leaving 13 bases between. Germline CDR1 is MNHNY and CDR2 is SVGAGI (reference sequence). This CDR3 is built from 13 residues.

The chain combines TRBV7-8 with TRBJ2-1, with D unclear. This CDR3 has 16 residues. Trimming cost V 1 base and J 6 bases, with 16 bases left between them. Germline V CDR1 and CDR2: SGHVS, FQNEAQ. The CDR3 nucleotides are TGTGCCAGCAGCTTAGTTCGCAGATACCCTCTCAATGAGCAGTTCTTC. It translates to CASSLVRRYPLNEQFF.

This clonotype was counted ten times or more. The chain combines TRBV18 with TRBJ1-1, with TRBD1 identical over 9 bases. V gave up 6 bases and J gave up 1 base; unmatched junction bases: 0. In germline, CDR1 is KGHSH, CDR2 LQKENI. There are 13 residues in the CDR3. This chain's CDR3 is CASSGQGNTEAFF. CDR3 coding DNA: TGTGCCAGCTCGGGACAGGGGAACACTGAAGCTTTCTTT.